The clone carrying this T cell receptor (beta chain) was observed a few times. Its antigen remains unidentified. This CDR3 is 14 amino acids long. CDR1 is MNHEY, CDR2 SVGAGI, per germline. Trimming took 6 bases from V and 8 from J, leaving 17 bases between them. Separate cDNA molecules each had unique molecular identifiers attached to them. TCRdb re-called the 5' RACE reads with MiXCR, one entry per CDR3 protein. The sample has over 85,000 distinct CDR3 sequences; approximately 17% are singletons. This entry is derived from a study of early T cells in non-severe SARS-CoV-2 infection. As for the study in general: The sequenced material was bulk RNA from unsorted whole blood, and its chains were unpaired.

Findings of the study overall: Private and CD4 specificities were missed by VDJdb matching, skewed to anti-spike CD8.

The sample was whole blood. V is TRBV6-5 and J is TRBJ2-4, with a possible D match to TRBD1 (7 bases). The clonotype comes from an adult who was a healthcare worker with PCR-confirmed SARS-CoV-2 infection or an uninfected control (not recorded which). In DNA, the CDR3 is TGTGCCAGCAGCGCGACAGGGACTTCGGACATTCAGTACTTC. It specifies CASSATGTSDIQYF.